One TCR beta chain is described in this entry. This sample stems from a study of blood T cell repertoires in COVID-19. In the study overall: Samples taken during acute and convalescent COVID-19 were collected in the United States, Italy and Spain.

Germline V lookup: CDR1 SGHRS, CDR2 YFSETQ. This CDR3 contains 15 residues. Trimming removed 4 bases from V and 3 bases from J; junction bases left unmatched: 6. Clones were sequenced by immunoSEQ multiplex PCR, and TCRdb holds only the in-frame ones, with some missing. The sample lists about 14,000 clones, 70% to 85% occurring once. The sequencing sample was made of peripheral blood. The TCR comes from a woman aged 45-59 years with active or convalescent COVID-19. This sequence joins TRBV5-1 and TRBJ2-3; 9 nucleotides line up with TRBD1. CDR3 bases: TGCGCCAGCAGCCTGGGGGACAGGGAGACAGATACGCAGTATTTT. Translation gives CASSLGDRETDTQYF.